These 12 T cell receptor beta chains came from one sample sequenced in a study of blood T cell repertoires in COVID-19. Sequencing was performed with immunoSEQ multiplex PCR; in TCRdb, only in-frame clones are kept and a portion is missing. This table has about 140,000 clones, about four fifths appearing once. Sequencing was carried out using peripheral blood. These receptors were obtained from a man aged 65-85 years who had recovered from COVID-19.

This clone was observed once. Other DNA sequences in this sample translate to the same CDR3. The CDR3 DNA sequence: TGTGCCAGCAGAGGGACAGGTACCTACGAGCAGTACTTC. This translates into CASRGTGTYEQYF. This rearrangement joins TRBV6-5 to TRBJ2-7; TRBD1 agrees at 8 bases. The junction had 3 bases not matched to a gene; V was cut back by 6 bases and J by 2 bases. Germline V gives CDR1 MNHEY, CDR2 SVGAGI. The CDR3 length is 13 residues.

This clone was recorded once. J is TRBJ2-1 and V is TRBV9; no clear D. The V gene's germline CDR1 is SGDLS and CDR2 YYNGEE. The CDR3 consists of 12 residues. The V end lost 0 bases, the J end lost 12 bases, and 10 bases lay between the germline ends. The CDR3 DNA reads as TGTGCCAGCAGCGTAGACGGTTCGGGGCAGTTCTTC. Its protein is CASSVDGSGQFF.

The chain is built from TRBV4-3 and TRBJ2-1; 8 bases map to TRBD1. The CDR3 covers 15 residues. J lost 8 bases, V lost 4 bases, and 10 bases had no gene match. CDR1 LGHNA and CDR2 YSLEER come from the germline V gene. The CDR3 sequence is CASSLGQAIIDEQFF. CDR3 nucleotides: TGCGCCAGCAGCCTGGGACAGGCGATTATCGATGAGCAGTTCTTC.

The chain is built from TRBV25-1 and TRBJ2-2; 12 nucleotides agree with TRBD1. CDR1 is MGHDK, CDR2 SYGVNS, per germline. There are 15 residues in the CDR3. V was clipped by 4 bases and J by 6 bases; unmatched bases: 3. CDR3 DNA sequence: TGTGCCAGCAGTGGGGACAGGGGGCGATCCGGGGAGCTGTTTTTT. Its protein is CASSGDRGRSGELFF.

The CDR3 DNA reads as TGTGCCAGCAGCTTTAGCGGGGCCTACAATGAGCAGTTCTTC. This encodes CASSFSGAYNEQFF. The gene calls are TRBV7-9 and TRBJ2-1; 8 bases align to TRBD2. The CDR3 is made up of 14 amino acids. Trimming took 3 bases from V and 2 from J; bases not matched to a gene: 0. Germline V gene lookup returns CDR1 SEHNR and CDR2 FQNEAQ (reference sequence).

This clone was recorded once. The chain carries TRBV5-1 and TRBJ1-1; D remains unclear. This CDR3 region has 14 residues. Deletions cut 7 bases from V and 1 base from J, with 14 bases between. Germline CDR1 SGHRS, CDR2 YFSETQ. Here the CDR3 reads CASGRSSGNTEAFF. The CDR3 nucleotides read TGCGCCAGCGGTCGATCTTCAGGGAACACTGAAGCTTTCTTT. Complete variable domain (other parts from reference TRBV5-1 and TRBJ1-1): KAGVTQTPRYLIKTRGQQVTLSCSPISGHRSVSWYQQTPGQGLQFLFEYFSETQRNKGNFPGRFSGRQFSNSRSEMNVSTLELGDSALYLCASGRSSGNTEAFFGQGTRLTVV.

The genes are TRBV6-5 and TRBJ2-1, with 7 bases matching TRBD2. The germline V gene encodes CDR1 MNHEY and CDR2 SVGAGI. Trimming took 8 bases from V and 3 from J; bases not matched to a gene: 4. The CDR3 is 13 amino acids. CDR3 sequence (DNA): TGTGCCAGCGGGAGGGCGATCTACAATGAGCAGTTCTTC. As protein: CASGRAIYNEQFF.

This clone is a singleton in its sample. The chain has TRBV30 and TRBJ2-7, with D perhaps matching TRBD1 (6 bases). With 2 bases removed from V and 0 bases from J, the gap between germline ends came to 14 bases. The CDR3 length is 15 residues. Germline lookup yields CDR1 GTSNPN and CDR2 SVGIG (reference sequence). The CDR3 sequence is CAWSPQGLSSYEQYF. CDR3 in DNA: TGTGCCTGGAGTCCTCAGGGGCTAAGCTCCTACGAGCAGTACTTC.

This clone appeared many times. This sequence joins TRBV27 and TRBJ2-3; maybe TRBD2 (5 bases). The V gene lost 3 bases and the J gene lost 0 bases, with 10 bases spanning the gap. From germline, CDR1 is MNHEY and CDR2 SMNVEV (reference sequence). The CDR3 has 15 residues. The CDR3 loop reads CASSLSRLSTDTQYF. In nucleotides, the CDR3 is TGTGCCAGCAGTTTGTCCAGACTAAGCACAGATACGCAGTATTTT.

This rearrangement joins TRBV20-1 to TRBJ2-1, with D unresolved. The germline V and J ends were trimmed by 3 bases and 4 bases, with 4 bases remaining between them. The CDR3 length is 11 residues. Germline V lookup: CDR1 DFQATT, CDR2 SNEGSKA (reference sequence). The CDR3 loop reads CSARRYNEQFF. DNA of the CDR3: TGCAGTGCTAGGAGGTACAATGAGCAGTTCTTC.

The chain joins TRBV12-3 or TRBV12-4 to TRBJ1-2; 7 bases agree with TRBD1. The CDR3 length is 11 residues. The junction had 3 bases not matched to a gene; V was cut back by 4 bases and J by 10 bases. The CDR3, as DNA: TGTGCCAGCAGTTCGGACAGGACCTACACCTTC. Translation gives CASSSDRTYTF.

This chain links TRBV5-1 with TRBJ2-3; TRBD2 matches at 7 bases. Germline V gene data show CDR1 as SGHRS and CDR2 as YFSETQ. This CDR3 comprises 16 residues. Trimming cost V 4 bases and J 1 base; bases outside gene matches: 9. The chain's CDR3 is CASSLGALAGTDTQYF. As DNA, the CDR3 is TGCGCCAGCAGCCTTGGGGCCCTAGCGGGCACAGATACGCAGTATTTT.